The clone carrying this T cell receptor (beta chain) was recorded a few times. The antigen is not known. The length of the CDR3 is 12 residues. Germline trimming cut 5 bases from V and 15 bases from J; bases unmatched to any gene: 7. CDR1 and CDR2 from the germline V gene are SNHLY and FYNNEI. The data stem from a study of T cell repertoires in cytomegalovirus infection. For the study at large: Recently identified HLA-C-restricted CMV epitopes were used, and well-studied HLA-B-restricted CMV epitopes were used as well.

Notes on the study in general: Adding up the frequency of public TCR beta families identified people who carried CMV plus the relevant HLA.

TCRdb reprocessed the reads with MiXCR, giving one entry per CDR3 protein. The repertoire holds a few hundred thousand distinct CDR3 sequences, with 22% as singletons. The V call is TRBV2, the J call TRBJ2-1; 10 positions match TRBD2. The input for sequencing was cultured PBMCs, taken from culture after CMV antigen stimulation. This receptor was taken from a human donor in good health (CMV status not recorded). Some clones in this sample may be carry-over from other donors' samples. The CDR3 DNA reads TGTGCCAGCAGTCTGGGTTCTAGCGGGAGGTTCTTC. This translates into CASSLGSSGRFF.